This TCR beta chain was captured by sequencing in a study of T cell responses to AZD1222 COVID-19 vaccine. The CDR3 consists of 15 residues. CDR1 is KGHSH, CDR2 LQKENI, per germline. V was cut by 2 bases and J by 4 bases, with 14 bases left in between. TCRdb's copy holds only in-frame clones and misses some; the assay was immunoSEQ multiplex PCR. The sample shows 80,000 or so clones, around 90% of them seen only once. The specimen comprised peripheral blood, sampled on day 0 of AZD1222 vaccination. This clonotype was sampled from an adult in good health. The rearrangement links TRBV18 to TRBJ1-2; D is unresolved. CDR3 DNA sequence: TGTGCCAGCTCACCAGGGAGCGGCTTGGGCTATGGCTACACCTTC. Translation: CASSPGSGLGYGYTF.